These T cell receptor beta chains were read from a single sample in a study of shared clonotypes between healthy human individuals. Method: immunoSEQ multiplex PCR; TCRdb's copy keeps in-frame clones and lacks some. The repertoire holds around 2.1 million clones, under 95% seen once, with 1.5% to 2% in the top ten. The material sequenced was naive CD8+ T cells from PBMCs. These receptor sequences come from a man between 18 and 29 years old in good health. Some clones in this sample may be carry-over from other donors' samples. The conserved cysteine and the conserved F or W are not part of the CDR3 here. Fields, in order: clone size, V gene, J gene, CDR3 protein. Clone size is given for some rows only: seen once, a few or many times, or a class if the clone is expanded.

.	TRBV4-3	TRBJ1-1	ASSHLRGGTEAF
.	TRBV9	TRBJ2-7	ASSVGGDYEQY
.	TRBV27	TRBJ2-7	ASSWGTGAYEQY
.	TRBV7-8	TRBJ2-3	ASSGNPRTGTIAGSTDTQY
.	TRBV9	TRBJ2-3	ASSVATGPAY
.	TRBV11-2	TRBJ2-7	ASSLYSRDRAYEQY
.	TRBV7-9	TRBJ2-1	ASSSVASGSYNEQF
.	TRBV28	TRBJ2-3	ASSLGAGAGDTQY
once	TRBV27	TRBJ2-7	ASSFGSTYEQY
.	TRBV4-1	TRBJ2-7	ASSPSQGIYEQY
.	TRBV30	TRBJ2-5	AWTGGETQY
few	TRBV19	TRBJ2-7	ASSIGTLEVYEQY
.	TRBV9	TRBJ2-1	ASSPPRFNEQF
.	TRBV10-3	TRBJ2-7	AISEALAYEQY
.	TRBV7-9	TRBJ2-3	ASSLSGQSRDTQY
.	TRBV7-9	TRBJ1-1	ASSRRDRGSWMEAF
few	TRBV2	TRBJ1-5	ASSEGQNQPQH
.	TRBV27	TRBJ2-7	ASSFGRGLAGYEQY
.	TRBV13	TRBJ2-5	ASSDNSGREQETQY
.	TRBV7-9	TRBJ1-2	ASAITGTGYGYT
.	TRBV10-2	TRBJ2-7	ASSESRQRHEQY
.	TRBV7-8	TRBJ2-1	ASSWGWGQGVSGLYNEQF
.	TRBV6-1	TRBJ1-2	ASSEASEGTHGYT
.	TRBV6-5	TRBJ2-7	ASRKDRAEMYEQY
.	TRBV19	TRBJ1-2	ASSSRGNYGYT
.	TRBV29-1	TRBJ2-3	SVPTDTTGGGADTQY
few	TRBV29-1	TRBJ1-1	SVHSTPRVAVAF
.	TRBV16	TRBJ2-4	ASSQLGTGDPRTKNIQY
.	TRBV6-5	TRBJ1-4	ASSYATEGVEKLF
.	TRBV2	TRBJ2-5	ASNFQGGEETQY
.	TRBV15	TRBJ2-7	ATSKRTSGTTYEQY
.	TRBV6-5	TRBJ2-7	ASNTGTGTPEQY
.	TRBV9	TRBJ2-3	ASSGSGGQVRATDTQY
.	TRBV7-9	TRBJ1-1	ASRTGSMNTEAF
once	TRBV28	TRBJ2-4	ASSSEVLAKNIQY
.	TRBV6-5	TRBJ2-7	ASTPGGASYEQY
.	TRBV5-1	TRBJ1-1	ASKRSRGNVEAF
once	TRBV14	TRBJ2-7	ASSRAYEQY
once	TRBV7-2	TRBJ2-7	ASSPGLAGWYEQY
.	TRBV28	TRBJ2-2	ASNLDITGELF
.	TRBV11-2	TRBJ2-7	ASSFGTNYEQY
.	TRBV6-5	TRBJ2-2	ASSQDRVDTGELF
.	TRBV14	TRBJ1-1	ASSHNTEAF
.	TRBV5-1	TRBJ1-2	ASSSGTGTFNYGYT
.	TRBV6-5	TRBJ1-6	ASTQGQGLTLH
few	TRBV19	TRBJ1-1	ASSHRGPNTEAF
.	TRBV5-1	TRBJ2-7	ASSLAGTGFHEQY
.	TRBV9	TRBJ1-5	ASSAGGGLDQPQH